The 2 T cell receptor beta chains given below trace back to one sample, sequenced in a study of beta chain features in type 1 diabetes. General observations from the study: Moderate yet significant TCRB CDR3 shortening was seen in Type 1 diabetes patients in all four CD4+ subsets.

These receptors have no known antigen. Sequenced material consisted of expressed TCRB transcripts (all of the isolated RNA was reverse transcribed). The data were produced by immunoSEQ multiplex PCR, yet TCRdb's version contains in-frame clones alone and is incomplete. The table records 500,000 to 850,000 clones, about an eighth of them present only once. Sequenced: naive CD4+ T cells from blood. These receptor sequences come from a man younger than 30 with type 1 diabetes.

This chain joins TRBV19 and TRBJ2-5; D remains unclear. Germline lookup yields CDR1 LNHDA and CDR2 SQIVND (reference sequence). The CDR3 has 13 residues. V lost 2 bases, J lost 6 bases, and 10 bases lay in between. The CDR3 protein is CASSISVVKTQYF. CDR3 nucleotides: TGTGCCAGTAGTATATCGGTTGTGAAGACCCAGTACTTC.

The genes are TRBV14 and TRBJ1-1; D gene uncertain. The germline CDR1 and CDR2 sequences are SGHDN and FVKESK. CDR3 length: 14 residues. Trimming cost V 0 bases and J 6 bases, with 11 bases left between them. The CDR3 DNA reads TGTGCCAGCAGCCAAGAGAGGTTAGGATCTGAAGCTTTCTTT. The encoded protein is CASSQERLGSEAFF. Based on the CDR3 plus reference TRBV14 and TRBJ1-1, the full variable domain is EAGVTQFPSHSVIEKGQTVTLRCDPISGHDNLYWYRRVMGKEIKFLLHFVKESKQDESGMPNNRFLAERTGGTYSTLKVQPAELEDSGVYFCASSQERLGSEAFFGQGTRLTVV.